This is a list of T cell receptor beta chains from one sample in a study of regulatory and conventional T cells in RAG deficiency. Here immunoSEQ multiplex PCR was the method, and the copy in TCRdb shows in-frame clones only, minus some. In the table there are under 35,000 clones, over 80% of which are singletons. These data were also reused for a study on regulatory T cells.

Input material: CD8+ T cells sorted from blood. The receptors come from a human donor in good health. Both conserved end residues are part of each CDR3. Fields, in order: J gene, D gene, clone size, V gene, CDR3 length, CDR3 DNA, CDR3 protein. A D gene is named only where the DNA matches it firmly. Size values are once, few and many counts, or a class for expanded clones, and some rows have none.

TRBJ2-2,TRBD2,-,TRBV19,14,TGTGCCAGTAGTGGGGGGACTAGCGGGTGGGAGCTGTTTTTT,CASSGGTSGWELFF
TRBJ1-3,-,-,TRBV7-9,14,TGTGCCAGCAGCTCGACCTACTCTGGAAACACCATATATTTT,CASSSTYSGNTIYF
TRBJ1-1,-,-,TRBV19,15,TGTGCCAGTAGCCCGGGACACCTATCGAACACTGAAGCTTTCTTT,CASSPGHLSNTEAFF
TRBJ2-5,TRBD2,-,TRBV5-1,16,TGCGCCAGCAGCTGGGCCTTAGCGGGAGTTGTAGAGACCCAGTACTTC,CASSWALAGVVETQYF
TRBJ1-5,-,-,TRBV18,15,TGTGCCAGCTCACCGGAAGGGACACCTAATCAGCCCCAGCATTTT,CASSPEGTPNQPQHF
TRBJ2-1,TRBD1,-,TRBV6-5,14,TGTGCCAGCAGTTGGGGGACAGGGGGGAATGAGCAGTTCTTC,CASSWGTGGNEQFF
TRBJ2-3,TRBD2,-,TRBV6-6,15,TGTGCCAGCGCCCCCACAGCGGGGGGAACAGATACGCAGTATTTT,CASAPTAGGTDTQYF
TRBJ2-2,-,-,TRBV7-3,12,TGTGCCAGCAGCTCCCCCGGCGGGGAGCTGTTTTTT,CASSSPGGELFF
TRBJ2-7,-,-,TRBV11-2,13,TGTGCCAGCAGCTTAGGGACATCGTACGAGCAGTACTTC,CASSLGTSYEQYF
TRBJ2-7,-,few,TRBV5-1,11,TGCGCCAGCAGCTCCGCCTACGAGCAGTACTTC,CASSSAYEQYF
TRBJ2-1,TRBD2,-,TRBV18,15,TGTGCCAGCTCACCGGAGGTAGCGGGATACAATGAGCAGTTCTTC,CASSPEVAGYNEQFF
TRBJ2-1,TRBD1,once,TRBV18,15,TGTGCCAGCTCACCGGGACAGGGAGTTTCCCAGGAGCAGTTCTTC,CASSPGQGVSQEQFF
TRBJ2-5,TRBD2,-,TRBV13,18,TGTGCCAGCAGCGAGTTAGGGACTAGTGATACCGGTCGGGAGACCCAGTACTTC,CASSELGTSDTGRETQYF
TRBJ1-1,TRBD1,-,TRBV10-3,14,TGTGCCATCAGTACGGACAGGCCGAACACTGAAGCTTTCTTT,CAISTDRPNTEAFF
TRBJ2-1,-,-,TRBV27,13,TGTGCCAGCAGTCTCCGAATGGACAATGAGCAGTTCTTC,CASSLRMDNEQFF
TRBJ2-7,TRBD1,-,TRBV11-3,14,TGTGCCAGCAGCAAGGGGACAGGGTTAAGCGAGCAGTACTTC,CASSKGTGLSEQYF
TRBJ2-3,TRBD1,-,TRBV11-3,15,TGTGCCAGCAGCTCGACAGGGGGCAACACAGATACGCAGTATTTT,CASSSTGGNTDTQYF
TRBJ1-2,-,-,TRBV6-1,13,TGTGCCAGCAGTGAATTATCAGGTTATGGCTACACCTTC,CASSELSGYGYTF
TRBJ2-3,TRBD2,-,TRBV29-1,16,TGCAGCGTTGAAGCTCGAGCGGGGGGGAGCACAGATACGCAGTATTTT,CSVEARAGGSTDTQYF
TRBJ2-3,TRBD2,-,TRBV7-9,15,TGTGCCAGCAGCTTATTAGCGGGAGGGGCAGATACGCAGTATTTT,CASSLLAGGADTQYF
TRBJ1-4,-,-,TRBV6-6,15,TGTGCCAGCAGTGCATACCCGGGGGGGAATGAAAAACTGTTTTTT,CASSAYPGGNEKLFF
TRBJ1-2,-,-,TRBV28,15,TGTGCCAGCAGTACCCTGGGGGGGCTTATCTATGGCTACACCTTC,CASSTLGGLIYGYTF
TRBJ2-1,-,-,TRBV9,11,TGTGCCAGCGCAGTCCCCAATGAGCAGTTCTTC,CASAVPNEQFF
TRBJ2-3,-,-,TRBV27,13,TGTGCCAGCAGTTTCAGGGGAAGAGATACGCAGTATTTT,CASSFRGRDTQYF
TRBJ2-1,-,-,TRBV7-6,14,TGTGCCAGCAGCTTAGCTGGGACACCTAATGAGCAGTTCTTC,CASSLAGTPNEQFF
TRBJ2-7,TRBD1,-,TRBV10-2,12,TGCGCCAGCTTCGGACAGGGATACGAGCAGTACTTC,CASFGQGYEQYF
TRBJ1-1,-,-,TRBV6-5,15,TGTGCCAGCATCGCCGGGGGGCCTTTTGTCTCTGAAGCTTTCTTT,CASIAGGPFVSEAFF
TRBJ1-2,-,-,TRBV13,13,TGTGCCAGCAGCGAAGACAGCTCCTATGGCTACACCTTC,CASSEDSSYGYTF
TRBJ2-2,-,-,TRBV28,17,TGTGCCAGCAGTTACCCCCTCCCCTCGACAAGCACCGGGGAGCTGTTTTTT,CASSYPLPSTSTGELFF
TRBJ2-3,-,-,TRBV7-9,11,TGTGCCAGCAGCGGGAATTATACGCAGTATTTT,CASSGNYTQYF
TRBJ1-5,-,-,TRBV6-6,13,TGTGCCAGCAGCCCCAGCTACAATCAGCCCCAGCATTTT,CASSPSYNQPQHF
TRBJ2-7,TRBD1,-,TRBV11-2,16,TGTGCCAGCAGCTTGACGCCGGGACAGGGCTTGTACGAGCAGTACTTC,CASSLTPGQGLYEQYF
TRBJ2-7,-,-,TRBV5-1,14,TGCGCCAGCAGCATCGAGAGTTTGGCCTACGAGCAGTACTTC,CASSIESLAYEQYF
TRBJ2-7,-,-,TRBV10-2,15,TGCGCCAGCAGTGAGGGGATAGACGTCTCCTACGAGCAGTACTTC,CASSEGIDVSYEQYF
TRBJ2-3,TRBD2,-,TRBV6-5,14,TGTGCCAGCAGCTTAGCGGGGACCACAGATACGCAGTATTTT,CASSLAGTTDTQYF
TRBJ1-5,-,-,TRBV28,14,TGTGCCAGCAGTTTTGCGGGCACCAATCAGCCCCAGCATTTT,CASSFAGTNQPQHF
TRBJ1-1,-,-,TRBV11-3,15,TGTGCCAGCAGCTTAGGGGGAGGGATGAACACTGAAGCTTTCTTT,CASSLGGGMNTEAFF
TRBJ1-2,TRBD1,-,TRBV9,14,TGTGCCAGCGGACGGACAGGGTTTAACTATGGCTACACCTTC,CASGRTGFNYGYTF
TRBJ2-5,-,-,TRBV18,15,TGTGCCAGCTCACATCCGGTGGAGGACCAAGAGACCCAGTACTTC,CASSHPVEDQETQYF
TRBJ2-7,TRBD2,-,TRBV7-6,13,TGTGCCAGCAGCGATAGCGGGAATAACGAGCAGTACTTC,CASSDSGNNEQYF
TRBJ2-7,-,-,TRBV5-4,15,TGTGCCAGCAGGGGTTGGGGTGTAGGGGGACCCGAGCAGTACTTC,CASRGWGVGGPEQYF
TRBJ1-5,-,-,TRBV28,15,TGTGCCAGCAGCCCTGCGGGCCTCAGCAATCAGCCCCAGCATTTT,CASSPAGLSNQPQHF
TRBJ1-1,-,-,TRBV2,13,TGTGCCAGCAGTCGAGGAGAGAACACTGAAGCTTTCTTT,CASSRGENTEAFF